The 9 T cell receptor beta chains below were found in one sample sequenced in a study of T cells in Graves' hyperthyroidism and ophthalmopathy. TCR beta CDR3 regions were amplified from RNA transcripts. During a first-round RT-PCR of the TCR CDR3, the HTBI primer set was used. A single record per CDR3 protein comes from TCRdb applying MiXCR to the multiplex PCR reads. The data show 300,000 to 400,000 distinct CDR3 sequences, over 10% seen once. Sequencing was done on a sample of blood. The receptors stem from a woman under 30 with Graves' hyperthyroidism.

The chain uses TRBV28 and TRBJ2-3, with 12 bases identical to TRBD2. Losses at the gene ends were 2 bases for V and 4 bases for J; bases not matched to a gene: 7. Germline loops: CDR1 MDHEN, CDR2 SYDVKM. The CDR3 is made up of 17 amino acids. In DNA, the CDR3 is TGTGCCAGCAGTTTAGGGGTTCGACTAGCGGGAGCAGATACGCAGTATTTT. As protein: CASSLGVRLAGADTQYF.

Ten or more counts support this clonotype. The CDR3 protein is CASSETQGWDGYTF. The CDR3 DNA follows: TGTGCCAGCAGTGAAACACAGGGTTGGGATGGCTACACCTTC. The chain has TRBV6-1 and TRBJ1-2, with D perhaps matching TRBD1 (6 bases). The ends were cut back, 2 bases at V and 6 bases at J, with 13 bases in the middle. Germline V gene data show CDR1 as MNHNS and CDR2 as SASEGT. The CDR3 totals 14 residues.

This clonotype occurred many times. The chain couples TRBV30 to TRBJ1-1; maybe TRBD1 (5 bases). V was pared by 5 bases and J by 1 base, with 5 bases between. The CDR3 extends over 11 amino acids. CDR1 is GTSNPN and CDR2 is SVGIG in the germline V gene (reference sequence). The CDR3 DNA reads TGTGCCTGGGGGGCGAACACTGAAGCTTTCTTT. As protein: CAWGANTEAFF. The variable domain in full, with the rest retrieved from reference TRBV30 and TRBJ1-1, is SQTIHQWPATLVQPVGSPLSLECTVEGTSNPNLYWYRQAAGRGLQLLFYSVGIGQISSEVPQNLSASRPQDRQFILSSKKLLLSDSGFYLCAWGANTEAFFGQGTRLTVV.

This clonotype was counted many times. The gene calls are TRBV6-5 and TRBJ2-2; D may be TRBD1 or TRBD2 (5 bases each). The germline gives CDR1 MNHEY, CDR2 SVGAGI. V dropped 2 bases and J dropped 4 bases, with 17 bases sitting between them. The CDR3 sequence is 17 residues long. CDR3 DNA sequence: TGTGCCAGCAGTTACCTCACGGGGCAGCAAGGCACCGGGGAGCTGTTTTTT. Translating gives CASSYLTGQQGTGELFF.

This clonotype was observed many times. The chain has TRBV6-1 and TRBJ1-3, with D maybe TRBD1 (5 bases). CDR1 and CDR2 (germline): MNHNS, SASEGT. The CDR3 covers 14 residues. The V gene lost 7 bases and the J gene lost 2 bases, with 12 bases spanning the gap. The DNA of the CDR3 is TGTGCCAGCATCCCGGTAGGGGCTGGAAACACCATATATTTT. Protein product: CASIPVGAGNTIYF.

This clonotype showed up just a few times. This chain's CDR3 is CASSPAPLGYTF. The CDR3 DNA is TGTGCCAGCAGCCCAGCTCCCCTCGGCTACACCTTC. The V call is TRBV7-9, the J call TRBJ1-2, with D unresolved. Germline assignment: CDR1 SEHNR and CDR2 FQNEAQ (reference sequence). Between the trimmed V and J ends, which lost 5 bases and 8 bases, there was a span of 12 bases. The CDR3 has 12 amino acids.

This clonotype appeared many times. The chain recombines TRBV27 with TRBJ2-3; D perhaps matches TRBD2 (7 bases). The length of the CDR3 is 14 residues. From germline, CDR1 is MNHEY and CDR2 SMNVEV (reference sequence). Trimming removed 7 bases from V and 6 bases from J, with 17 bases in between. CDR3: CASIPRGAGDTQYF. Written as DNA, the CDR3 is TGTGCCAGCATCCCTCGGGGGGCAGGGGATACGCAGTATTTT.

The CDR3 region has the DNA TGTGCCAGCAGTGCCCAACTTGGACACTGTGTGGGGACCATGAGCACTGAAGCTTTCTTT. Its protein is CASSAQLGHCVGTMSTEAFF. The chain employs TRBV2 and TRBJ1-1, with D perhaps TRBD1 (5 bases). V shed 4 bases and J shed 4 bases, with 31 bases lying between them. In germline, CDR1 is SNHLY, CDR2 FYNNEI. This CDR3 has 20 amino acids. The full variable domain, with the rest looked up from reference TRBV2 and TRBJ1-1, is EPEVTQTPSHQVTQMGQEVILRCVPISNHLYFYWYRQILGQKVEFLVSFYNNEISEKSEIFDDQFSVERPDGSNFTLKIRSTKLEDSAMYFCASSAQLGHCVGTMSTEAFFGQGTRLTVV.

This clonotype was counted many times. The chain joins TRBV29-1 to TRBJ2-1; tentatively, D is TRBD2 (6 bases). CDR3 length: 14 residues. The germline gives CDR1 SQVTM, CDR2 ANQGSEA. The ends were cut back, 4 bases at V and 4 bases at J, with 14 bases in the middle. The CDR3 nucleotides are TGCAGCGTTGTCCCGGGACTGTTATACAATGAGCAGTTCTTC. This gives the protein CSVVPGLLYNEQFF.